What follows are 27 T cell receptor beta chains derived from one specimen sequenced in a study of blood T cell repertoires in COVID-19. TCRdb keeps only in-frame clones here, not all; method: immunoSEQ multiplex PCR. This sample carries some 130,000 clones, about 89% of them seen once, and the ten largest clones take roughly an eighth. The sequenced sample was peripheral blood. The receptors shown here come from a woman in her 70s with COVID-19, enrolled during active disease.

This clone was counted between two and nine times. This rearrangement joins TRBV9 to TRBJ1-2, with D maybe TRBD1 (5 bases). Germline CDR1 reads SGDLS; CDR2 reads YYNGEE. This CDR3 comprises 12 residues. V was clipped by 3 bases and J by 5 bases, with 8 bases between them. CDR3 amino acids: CASSEDSYGYTF. In DNA, the CDR3 is TGTGCCAGCAGCGAAGACAGTTATGGCTACACCTTC.

V and J are TRBV7-9 and TRBJ1-4, with 9 positions matching TRBD1. Germline V lookup: CDR1 SEHNR, CDR2 FQNEAQ (reference sequence). V was clipped by 5 bases and J by 6 bases; unmatched bases: 7. CDR3 size: 15 residues. CDR3 amino acids: CASSHIDRGDEKLFF. The CDR3 coding sequence is TGTGCCAGCAGCCATATAGACAGGGGGGATGAAAAACTGTTTTTT.

The chain carries TRBV29-1 and TRBJ1-4, with 7 bases identical to TRBD1. V trimming: 3 bases; J trimming: 4 bases; junction bases outside the gene matches: 2. This CDR3 has 13 amino acids. Germline assignment: CDR1 SQVTM and CDR2 ANQGSEA. The CDR3 region has the DNA TGCAGCGTTGAGGACAGGAATAATGAAAAACTGTTTTTT. Translating it yields CSVEDRNNEKLFF.

The chain couples TRBV5-6 to TRBJ1-2; D is perhaps TRBD1 (5 bases). Germline V lookup: CDR1 SGHDT, CDR2 YYEEEE. CDR3 size: 16 residues. The V gene lost 7 bases and the J gene lost 8 bases, with 27 bases spanning the gap. This chain's CDR3 is CASGPLVTASFGGYTF. In nucleotides, the CDR3 is TGTGCCAGCGGCCCTCTTGTGACAGCCTCATTCGGCGGCTACACCTTC.

This chain joins TRBV9 and TRBJ1-5, with D possibly TRBD1 on 5 matching bases. This CDR3 comprises 15 residues. Per the germline V gene, CDR1 is SGDLS and CDR2 is YYNGEE. Trimming stripped 1 base from V and 9 bases from J, with 17 bases between. In DNA form, the CDR3 reads TGTGCCAGCAGCGTAAGCGCCGGGGGGGAAGGGCCCCAGCATTTT. Encoded protein: CASSVSAGGEGPQHF.

The rearrangement links TRBV2 to TRBJ2-5, with D maybe TRBD2 (6 bases). CDR3 size: 15 residues. V shed 4 bases and J shed 5 bases, with 17 bases lying between them. Germline lookup yields CDR1 SNHLY and CDR2 FYNNEI. In DNA form, the CDR3 reads TGTGCCAGCAGTGCCAGCGGGTCTTCGCTGGAGACCCAGTACTTC. Residues: CASSASGSSLETQYF.

The rearrangement joins TRBV6-5 to TRBJ2-7; 7 nucleotides line up with TRBD1. V shed 6 bases and J 5 bases; nucleotides not matched to a gene: 10. Germline V gives CDR1 MNHEY, CDR2 SVGAGI. The CDR3 covers 14 residues. The CDR3 DNA reads TGTGCCAGCAGCTACAGGGGTGTTTTCGACGAGCAGTACTTC. The encoded protein is CASSYRGVFDEQYF.

Regarding this clone: Different DNA sequences within this sample yield the same CDR3. This chain links TRBV5-1 with TRBJ1-1, with D unresolved. The germline V gene encodes CDR1 SGHRS and CDR2 YFSETQ. CDR3 size: 13 residues. V was cut by 0 bases and J by 1 base, with 4 bases left in between. The CDR3 sequence: CASSLASNTEAFF. As DNA, the CDR3 is TGCGCCAGCAGCTTGGCGTCGAACACTGAAGCTTTCTTT.

J is TRBJ1-4 and V is TRBV7-9; 7 bases align to TRBD1. The trim removed 2 bases at V and 3 bases at J, leaving 3 bases unmatched. The CDR3 covers 15 residues. The germline V gene has CDR1 SEHNR and CDR2 FQNEAQ (reference sequence). The CDR3 region is CASSLRDRANEKLFF. CDR3 bases: TGTGCCAGCAGCTTACGGGACAGAGCTAATGAAAAACTGTTTTTT.

The J gene is TRBJ2-4, the V gene TRBV27, with 11 bases matching TRBD2. Germline CDR1 and CDR2: MNHEY and SMNVEV (reference sequence). Trimming removed 0 bases from V and 5 bases from J; junction bases left unmatched: 3. This CDR3 contains 16 residues. As DNA, the CDR3 is TGTGCCAGCAGTTTATCCCCGGGACTAGCGGAAAACATTCAGTACTTC. It specifies CASSLSPGLAENIQYF.

This chain connects TRBV7-2 to TRBJ2-5, with 10 bases identical to TRBD1. The trim removed 4 bases at V and 6 bases at J, leaving 8 bases unmatched. The CDR3 extends over 15 amino acids. Per the germline V gene, CDR1 is SGHTA and CDR2 is FQGNSA. This chain's CDR3 is CASSSRTGGAQTQYF. The CDR3 nucleotides are TGTGCCAGCAGCTCAAGGACAGGGGGGGCACAGACCCAGTACTTC.

The chain couples TRBV6-5 to TRBJ2-5; D might be TRBD1 (5 bases). Trimming stripped 0 bases from V and 2 bases from J, with 13 bases between. From germline, CDR1 is MNHEY and CDR2 SVGAGI. This CDR3 region has 16 residues. The CDR3 DNA reads as TGTGCCAGCAGTTACTCGTTCACAGGTTCGCAAGAGACCCAGTACTTC. Translation gives CASSYSFTGSQETQYF.

V gene TRBV5-1 combines with J gene TRBJ2-1; 14 bases agree with TRBD2. The CDR3 consists of 19 residues. In germline, CDR1 is SGHRS, CDR2 YFSETQ. The junction had 9 bases not matched to a gene; V was cut back by 4 bases and J by 0 bases. CDR3 in DNA: TGCGCCAGCAGCGCCCGACTAGCGGGGGGGCCTAGCTCCTACAATGAGCAGTTCTTC. Protein product: CASSARLAGGPSSYNEQFF.

The chain is built from TRBV10-3 and TRBJ2-5, with D perhaps matching TRBD2 (6 bases). The CDR3 sequence is 13 residues long. Germline CDR1 is ENHRY and CDR2 is SYGVKD. V was shortened by 8 bases and J by 2 bases, with 12 bases between the two germline ends. The CDR3 here is CAIRTSPQETQYF. The CDR3 coding sequence is TGTGCCATCCGTACTAGCCCTCAAGAGACCCAGTACTTC.

The rearrangement links TRBV11-2 to TRBJ2-1, with TRBD2 matching over 8 bases. The J segment lost 4 bases and the V segment lost 5 bases, leaving 4 bases of the junction unmatched. The CDR3 totals 14 residues. Germline CDR1 reads SGHAT; CDR2 reads FQNNGV. The CDR3 bases are TGTGCCAGCAGCCCTTCGGGGGGGTACAATGAGCAGTTCTTC. Translation: CASSPSGGYNEQFF.

This clone was detected only once. This rearrangement joins TRBV11-2 to TRBJ1-1; possibly TRBD1 for D (5 bases). CDR3 length: 14 residues. The germline CDR1 and CDR2 sequences are SGHAT and FQNNGV. V was pared by 6 bases and J by 1 base, with 12 bases between. The CDR3 nucleotides read TGTGCCAGCAGACATCGGGGGACGAACACTGAAGCTTTCTTT. Protein product: CASRHRGTNTEAFF.

This clone was seen just once. The CDR3 DNA reads TGTGCCAGCAGCTTAGTCTCGACAGGGGGCACTGAAGCTTTCTTT. It specifies CASSLVSTGGTEAFF. The chain uses TRBV7-9 and TRBJ1-1; 9 bases agree with TRBD1. In germline, CDR1 is SEHNR, CDR2 FQNEAQ (reference sequence). The trim removed 1 base at V and 4 bases at J, leaving 4 bases unmatched. The CDR3 is made up of 15 amino acids.

The genes are TRBV30 and TRBJ1-3, with D unresolved. The V end lost 4 bases, the J end lost 0 bases, and 13 bases lay between the germline ends. The germline CDR1 and CDR2 sequences are GTSNPN and SVGIG (reference sequence). The CDR3 is made up of 15 amino acids. The CDR3: CAWTGNSFSGNTIYF. The DNA of the CDR3 is TGTGCCTGGACCGGAAACAGTTTCTCTGGAAACACCATATATTTT.

This rearrangement joins TRBV6-2 or TRBV6-3 to TRBJ2-5; 10 positions match TRBD2. Trimming cost V 2 bases and J 3 bases; bases outside gene matches: 9. CDR1 and CDR2 (germline): MNHEY, SVGEGT. The CDR3 runs 17 residues. In DNA form, the CDR3 reads TGTGCCAGCAGTTACGTCCTAGCGGGGGCAAATGAAGAGACCCAGTACTTC. Its protein product is CASSYVLAGANEETQYF.

CDR3 in amino acids: CASSLAQGANTGELFF. CDR3 DNA: TGCGCCAGCAGCTTGGCACAGGGGGCGAACACCGGGGAGCTGTTTTTT. The chain joins TRBV5-1 to TRBJ2-2, with TRBD1 matching over 8 bases. In germline, CDR1 is SGHRS, CDR2 YFSETQ. The CDR3 sequence is 16 residues long. V lost 0 bases to trimming and J lost 0 bases; unmatched junction nucleotides: 1.

The genes are TRBV2 and TRBJ1-1; the D gene is possibly TRBD1 (5 bases). The V end was cut by 4 bases, the J end by 1 base, with 10 bases between. Germline assignment: CDR1 SNHLY and CDR2 FYNNEI. This CDR3 contains 14 residues. The CDR3 protein is CASSGGEWNTEAFF. The DNA of the CDR3 is TGTGCCAGCAGTGGGGGGGAGTGGAACACTGAAGCTTTCTTT.

In DNA form, the CDR3 reads TGTGCCAGCAGCCAAGAACCAGCGGGGGGCAGGTACAATGAGCAGTTCTTC. Its translation is CASSQEPAGGRYNEQFF. The rearrangement links TRBV4-2 to TRBJ2-1; 9 bases are shared with TRBD2. CDR1 and CDR2 from the germline V gene are LGHNA and YNFKEQ. The CDR3 is 17 amino acids. The J segment lost 4 bases and the V segment lost 0 bases, leaving 7 bases of the junction unmatched.

The chain recombines TRBV27 with TRBJ2-3; TRBD1 agrees at 7 bases. V was clipped by 4 bases and J by 2 bases; unmatched bases: 15. The CDR3 is 18 residues long. Germline V gene lookup returns CDR1 MNHEY and CDR2 SMNVEV (reference sequence). The DNA of the CDR3 is TGTGCCAGCAGTTCCCTCCCAGGTCGGACAGGAAACACAGATACGCAGTATTTT. Amino acid sequence: CASSSLPGRTGNTDTQYF.

The chain joins TRBV5-1 to TRBJ1-4; D gene unclear. This CDR3 has 15 residues. Germline lookup yields CDR1 SGHRS and CDR2 YFSETQ. V was clipped by 3 bases and J by 0 bases, with 9 bases between them. The CDR3 DNA reads as TGCGCCAGCAGCTCCCTGGCGGCAACTAATGAAAAACTGTTTTTT. Its translation is CASSSLAATNEKLFF.

The rearrangement links TRBV29-1 to TRBJ2-3; a weak D match, TRBD2 (6 bases). V gave up 3 bases and J gave up 1 base, with 8 bases separating them. Germline V gene data show CDR1 as SQVTM and CDR2 as ANQGSEA. The CDR3 has 13 amino acids. As DNA, the CDR3 is TGCAGCGTTGAGCGCGGGGGCACAGATACGCAGTATTTT. Translation gives CSVERGGTDTQYF.

The chain employs TRBV6-5 and TRBJ2-5; D unclear. CDR1 is MNHEY, CDR2 SVGAGI, per germline. Trimming took off 6 bases at V and 2 bases at J, with 16 bases between the two ends. The CDR3 covers 15 residues. This chain's CDR3 is CASSPWITQQETQYF. DNA of the CDR3: TGTGCCAGCAGCCCCTGGATAACACAGCAAGAGACCCAGTACTTC.

The V and J genes are TRBV5-4 and TRBJ2-7, with D uncertain. Germline values: CDR1 SGHNT, CDR2 YYREEE (reference sequence). V lost 0 bases, J lost 1 base, and 8 bases lay in between. The CDR3 runs to 14 residues. In DNA form, the CDR3 reads TGTGCCAGCAGCTTGGTAGGAGCATCCTACGAGCAGTACTTC. Protein product: CASSLVGASYEQYF.